This passage covers 25 T cell receptor beta chains from one sample sequenced in a study of cytomegalovirus exposure and HLA in healthy donors. The PCR ran on 60 Vbeta and 13 Jbeta primers. TCRdb keeps only in-frame clones here, not all; method: immunoSEQ multiplex PCR. The sample gives approximately 240,000 clones, around 89% of which show up once; approximately 1% is in the top ten. Specimen: PBMCs. These receptors all stem from a woman between 18 and 29 years old in good health and CMV-seronegative.

The chain joins TRBV5-4 to TRBJ1-4; possible D gene TRBD1, 6 bases. CDR3 length: 14 residues. The germline CDR1 and CDR2 sequences are SGHNT and YYREEE (reference sequence). Trimming took off 3 bases at V and 0 bases at J, with 6 bases between the two ends. The CDR3 protein is CASSYRATNEKLFF. DNA for the CDR3: TGTGCCAGCAGCTACAGGGCAACTAATGAAAAACTGTTTTTT. Supplemented by reference TRBV5-4 and TRBJ1-4, the full variable domain reads ETGVTQSPTHLIKTRGQQVTLRCSSQSGHNTVSWYQQALGQGPQFIFQYYREEENGRGNFPPRFSGLQFPNYSSELNVNALELDDSALYLCASSYRATNEKLFFGSGTQLSVL.

The rearrangement uses TRBV9 and TRBJ1-3; 10 bases are a match to TRBD1. The trim removed 3 bases at V and 5 bases at J, leaving 2 bases unmatched. From germline, CDR1 is SGDLS and CDR2 YYNGEE. CDR3 length: 14 residues. The CDR3 region has the DNA TGTGCCAGCAGCGCGGGACAGGGGAGAAACACCATATATTTT. Translation gives CASSAGQGRNTIYF.

The rearrangement links TRBV12-5 to TRBJ1-2; maybe TRBD1 (5 bases). The CDR3 spans 18 residues. Between the trimmed V and J ends, which lost 1 base and 3 bases, there was a span of 21 bases. The germline gives CDR1 LGHNT, CDR2 FRNRAP. In nucleotides, the CDR3 is TGTGCTAGTGGTTTGGATGCCCTTACTTCAGGACACTACTATGGCTACACCTTC. This gives the protein CASGLDALTSGHYYGYTF. Full variable domain (missing parts from reference TRBV12-5 and TRBJ1-2): DARVTQTPRHKVTEMGQEVTMRCQPILGHNTVFWYRQTMMQGLELLAYFRNRAPLDDSGMPKDRFSAEMPDATLATLKIQPSEPRDSAVYFCASGLDALTSGHYYGYTFGSGTRLTVV.

This clone was counted a few times. The chain recombines TRBV4-3 with TRBJ2-6; D may be TRBD2 (5 bases). The V gene lost 2 bases and the J gene lost 0 bases, with 11 bases spanning the gap. The germline gives CDR1 LGHNA, CDR2 YSLEER. CDR3 size: 17 residues. The CDR3 sequence: CASSQSGDISGANVLTF. The CDR3 DNA reads TGCGCCAGCAGCCAAAGCGGCGATATCTCTGGGGCCAACGTCCTGACTTTC.

The chain employs TRBV9 and TRBJ2-7; 11 nucleotides line up with TRBD2. This CDR3 contains 19 residues. Germline V CDR1 and CDR2: SGDLS, YYNGEE. Trimming at V came to 3 bases and at J to 1 base, leaving 15 bases not matched to a gene. CDR3 sequence: CASSAGLRVSGRGSYEQYF. CDR3 coding DNA: TGTGCCAGCAGCGCGGGTCTCCGAGTTAGCGGGAGGGGATCCTACGAGCAGTACTTC. The full variable domain, with the rest looked up from reference TRBV9 and TRBJ2-7, is DSGVTQTPKHLITATGQRVTLRCSPRSGDLSVYWYQQSLDQGLQFLIQYYNGEERAKGNILERFSAQQFPDLHSELNLSSLELGDSALYFCASSAGLRVSGRGSYEQYFGPGTRLTVT.

The J gene is TRBJ2-5, the V gene TRBV9, with D maybe TRBD2 (6 bases). Matching the DNA end better, TRBJ2-7 makes the J call doubtful. Germline-derived CDR1 and CDR2 are SGDLS and YYNGEE. The CDR3 runs 15 residues. CDR3 region: CASSKGLGDSYEQYF. The CDR3, as DNA: TGTGCCAGCAGCAAGGGACTGGGAGACTCCTACGAGCAGTACTTC.

CDR3 sequence: CASSLDLNSYNEQFF. CDR3 nucleotides: TGTGCCAGCAGCTTAGATCTTAATAGCTACAATGAGCAGTTCTTC. V and J are TRBV11-3 and TRBJ2-1; D call uncertain. The CDR3 is made up of 15 amino acids. V lost 0 bases and J 3 bases, leaving 9 bases between the germline ends. Germline V gene data show CDR1 as SGHNT and CDR2 as YENEEA.

The chain combines TRBV7-2 with TRBJ2-1; tentative D call: TRBD2 (6 bases). This CDR3 has 14 residues. Trimming removed 2 bases from V and 6 bases from J, with 11 bases in between. The germline gives CDR1 SGHTA, CDR2 FQGNSA. The CDR3 DNA follows: TGTGCCAGCAGCTTAACGCGGGGTTCCAATGAGCAGTTCTTC. This sequence encodes CASSLTRGSNEQFF.

The rearrangement links TRBV2 to TRBJ2-7; D is undetermined. The CDR3 contains 11 residues. Germline V gives CDR1 SNHLY, CDR2 FYNNEI. The V end was cut by 1 base, the J end by 4 bases, with 2 bases between. CDR3 loop: CASSEVYEQYF. The CDR3 DNA reads as TGTGCCAGCAGTGAAGTATACGAGCAGTACTTC.

The chain couples TRBV5-1 to TRBJ1-2; no reliable D call. Germline V gene lookup returns CDR1 SGHRS and CDR2 YFSETQ. The CDR3 is 14 amino acids. Trimming took 2 bases from V and 8 from J, leaving 16 bases between them. The CDR3 bases are TGCGCCAGCAGCTTAGGCGGAAACCGGGAAGGCTACACCTTC. The encoded protein is CASSLGGNREGYTF.

This clone occurred once. The V and J genes are TRBV2 and TRBJ2-7, with 7 bases matching TRBD2. There are 13 residues in the CDR3. The V and J ends lost 4 bases and 2 bases, in that order; junction bases with no gene match: 2. The germline V gene encodes CDR1 SNHLY and CDR2 FYNNEI. Written as DNA, the CDR3 is TGTGCCAGCAGTGTTGGGAGGGCCTACGAGCAGTACTTC. Amino acids: CASSVGRAYEQYF.

The rearrangement joins TRBV14 to TRBJ1-2; no firm D call. The V and J ends lost 0 bases and 8 bases respectively, with 16 bases between them. This CDR3 comprises 15 residues. CDR1 and CDR2 from the germline V gene are SGHDN and FVKESK. The CDR3 protein is CASSQEGASFQGYTF. CDR3 nucleotides: TGTGCCAGCAGCCAAGAGGGAGCGAGTTTTCAGGGCTACACCTTC.

The V and J genes are TRBV4-3 and TRBJ1-5; 9 bases fit TRBD1. Germline trimming cut 0 bases from V and 7 bases from J; bases unmatched to any gene: 4. CDR1 LGHNA and CDR2 YSLEER come from the germline V gene. This CDR3 region has 15 residues. The CDR3 spells CASSQDPTGGQPQHF. The CDR3 nucleotides are TGCGCCAGCAGCCAAGATCCAACAGGGGGCCAGCCCCAGCATTTT.

This clone appeared once. The CDR3 end shows no conserved phenylalanine or tryptophan, and so a read error is likely. The DNA is left out, because the CDR3 cannot be placed on it with certainty; the CDR3 is given as TCRdb lists it. The CDR3 region is CASSECIRLDPPR. The chain carries TRBV25-1 and TRBJ1-4. Germline V lookup: CDR1 MGHDK, CDR2 SYGVNS. From its first to its last residue, the CDR3 has 13 amino acids.

This clone has just a few counts. The genes are TRBV18 and TRBJ1-4; TRBD1 might be the D (5 bases). CDR1 and CDR2 (germline): KGHSH, LQKENI. V shed 4 bases and J shed 0 bases, with 9 bases lying between them. This CDR3 has 15 residues. This CDR3 is CASSRATATNEKLFF. The CDR3 bases are TGTGCCAGCTCACGAGCGACAGCAACTAATGAAAAACTGTTTTTT.

The gene calls are TRBV27 and TRBJ1-2, with D perhaps matching TRBD1 (5 bases). This CDR3 is 13 amino acids long. The germline gives CDR1 MNHEY, CDR2 SMNVEV (reference sequence). V dropped 6 bases and J dropped 8 bases, with 16 bases sitting between them. The CDR3: CASSYRRGGGYTF. CDR3 DNA sequence: TGTGCCAGCAGCTATAGGCGGGGGGGAGGCTACACCTTC.

The rearrangement links TRBV27 to TRBJ2-7; 9 bases are shared with TRBD1. The junction had 8 bases not matched to a gene; V was cut back by 6 bases and J by 2 bases. The CDR3 is 15 amino acids. Per the germline V gene, CDR1 is MNHEY and CDR2 is SMNVEV (reference sequence). In DNA form, the CDR3 reads TGTGCCAGCAGATCCCCGGGACAGGGCACCTACGAGCAGTACTTC. It encodes CASRSPGQGTYEQYF.

The J gene is TRBJ1-1, the V gene TRBV6-5; TRBD1 might be the D (5 bases). In germline, CDR1 is MNHEY, CDR2 SVGAGI. V lost 0 bases and J lost 1, with 9 bases in between. The CDR3 loop spans 15 amino acids. For the CDR3, the DNA is TGTGCCAGCAGTTACTCGCGGCAGGGGAACACTGAAGCTTTCTTT. This translates into CASSYSRQGNTEAFF.

The J gene is TRBJ1-2, the V gene TRBV6-1; TRBD1 matches at 8 bases. Germline V gene sequence: CDR1 MNHNS, CDR2 SASEGT. V lost 1 base and J lost 1; bases outside the gene matches: 11. The CDR3 spans 18 residues. Written as DNA, the CDR3 is TGTGCCAGCAGTGAAGAGATCCGGGACAGGTATTTTAACTATGGCTACACCTTC. Translated: CASSEEIRDRYFNYGYTF.

The chain recombines TRBV9 with TRBJ2-1; 11 positions match TRBD2. V lost 0 bases to trimming and J lost 9 bases; unmatched junction nucleotides: 5. Per germline, CDR1 SGDLS and CDR2 YYNGEE. The CDR3 covers 15 residues. CDR3 coding DNA: TGTGCCAGCAGCGTAGTTAGCGGGAGGGCCAGTGAGCAGTTCTTC. Encoded protein: CASSVVSGRASEQFF.

The chain carries TRBV5-4 and TRBJ2-7; D perhaps matches TRBD2 (6 bases). The germline CDR1 and CDR2 sequences are SGHNT and YYREEE (reference sequence). This CDR3 region has 15 residues. The ends were cut back, 0 bases at V and 4 bases at J, with 14 bases in the middle. This CDR3 is CASSLGPGEIYEQYF. DNA of the CDR3: TGTGCCAGCAGCTTGGGGCCGGGAGAGATTTACGAGCAGTACTTC.

The V call is TRBV7-2, the J call TRBJ2-4; possible D gene TRBD2, 5 bases. The germline V gene has CDR1 SGHTA and CDR2 FQGNSA. This CDR3 contains 13 residues. Trimming took 2 bases from V and 13 from J, leaving 15 bases between them. The CDR3 bases are TGTGCCAGCAGCTTAACGTTGTGGGCGGGCCAGTACTTC. This codes for CASSLTLWAGQYF.

The chain employs TRBV6-5 and TRBJ2-5; TRBD1 matches 7 bases. The ends lost 0 bases at V and 4 bases at J; junction bases unmatched: 5. From germline, CDR1 is MNHEY and CDR2 SVGAGI. The CDR3 covers 15 residues. The CDR3 protein is CASSYSTGTGETQYF. The CDR3 DNA reads TGTGCCAGCAGTTACTCGACAGGGACGGGAGAGACCCAGTACTTC.

This rearrangement joins TRBV6-5 to TRBJ2-7; D remains ambiguous. V was pared by 9 bases and J by 5 bases, with 11 bases between. CDR3 size: 11 residues. Looked up from germline, CDR1 is MNHEY and CDR2 is SVGAGI. The CDR3 nucleotides read TGTGCCAGTCAGGTGGCCCACGAGCAGTACTTC. This encodes CASQVAHEQYF.

The rearrangement uses TRBV6-5 and TRBJ1-2; tentatively, D is TRBD1 (6 bases). The germline CDR1 and CDR2 sequences are MNHEY and SVGAGI. The CDR3 contains 14 residues. The V and J ends lost 2 bases and 3 bases respectively, with 10 bases between them. The CDR3 nucleotides read TGTGCCAGCAGTTACAGGGACAAAGACTATGGCTACACCTTC. As protein: CASSYRDKDYGYTF.